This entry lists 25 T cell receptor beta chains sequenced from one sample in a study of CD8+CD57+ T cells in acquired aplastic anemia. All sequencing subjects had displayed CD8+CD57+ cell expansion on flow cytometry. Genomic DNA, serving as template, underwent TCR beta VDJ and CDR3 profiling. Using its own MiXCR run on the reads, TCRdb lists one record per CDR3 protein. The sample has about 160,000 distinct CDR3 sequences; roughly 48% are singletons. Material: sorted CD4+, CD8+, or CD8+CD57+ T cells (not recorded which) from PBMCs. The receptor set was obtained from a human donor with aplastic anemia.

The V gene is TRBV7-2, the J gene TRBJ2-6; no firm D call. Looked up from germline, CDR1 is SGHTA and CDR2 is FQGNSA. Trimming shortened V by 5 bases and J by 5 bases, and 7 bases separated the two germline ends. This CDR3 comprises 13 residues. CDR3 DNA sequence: TGTGCCAGCAGCACCGACAGGGCCAACGTCCTGACTTTC. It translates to CASSTDRANVLTF.

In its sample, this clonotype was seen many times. CDR3 amino acids: CASRESGTPGDSYEQYF. Written as DNA, the CDR3 is TGTGCCAGCAGGGAAAGCGGGACACCTGGCGACTCGTACGAGCAGTACTTC. The chain has TRBV12-3 or TRBV12-4 and TRBJ2-7, with D possibly being TRBD2 (7 bases). The V gene lost 6 bases and the J gene lost 4 bases, with 25 bases spanning the gap. There are 17 residues in the CDR3.

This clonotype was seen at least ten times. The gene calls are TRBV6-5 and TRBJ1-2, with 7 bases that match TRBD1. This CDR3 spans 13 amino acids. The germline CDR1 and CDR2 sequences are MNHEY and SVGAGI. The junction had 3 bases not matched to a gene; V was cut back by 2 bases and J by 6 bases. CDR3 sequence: CASSYDDRDGYTF. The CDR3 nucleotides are TGTGCCAGCAGTTACGATGACAGGGATGGCTACACCTTC.

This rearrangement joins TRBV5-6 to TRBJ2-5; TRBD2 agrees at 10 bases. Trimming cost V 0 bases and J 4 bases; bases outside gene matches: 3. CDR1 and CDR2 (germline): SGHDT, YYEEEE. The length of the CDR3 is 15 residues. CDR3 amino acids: CASSLVASGRETQYF. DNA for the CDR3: TGTGCCAGCAGCTTGGTGGCTAGCGGGAGAGAGACCCAGTACTTC.

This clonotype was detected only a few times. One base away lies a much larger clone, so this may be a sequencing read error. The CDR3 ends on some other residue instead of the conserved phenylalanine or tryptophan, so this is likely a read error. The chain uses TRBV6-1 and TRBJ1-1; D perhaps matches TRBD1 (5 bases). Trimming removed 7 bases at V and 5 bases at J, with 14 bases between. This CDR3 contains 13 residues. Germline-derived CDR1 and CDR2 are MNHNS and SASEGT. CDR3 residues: CASTAVGTTEAFL. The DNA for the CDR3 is TGTGCCAGCACCGCCGTGGGGACGACTGAAGCTTTCCTT.

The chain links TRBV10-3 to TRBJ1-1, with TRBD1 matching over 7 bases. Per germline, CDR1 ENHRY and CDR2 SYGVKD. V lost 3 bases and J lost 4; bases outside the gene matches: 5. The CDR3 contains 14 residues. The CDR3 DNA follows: TGTGCCATCAGTGAAGAGGGGGCCTTCACTGAAGCTTTCTTT. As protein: CAISEEGAFTEAFF.

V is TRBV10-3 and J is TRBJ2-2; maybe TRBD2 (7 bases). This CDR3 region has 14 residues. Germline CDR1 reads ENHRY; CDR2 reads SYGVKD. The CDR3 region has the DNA TGTGGTTCCAGGGGAGCGGGGAACGATGGGGAGCTGTTTTTT. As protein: CGSRGAGNDGELFF.

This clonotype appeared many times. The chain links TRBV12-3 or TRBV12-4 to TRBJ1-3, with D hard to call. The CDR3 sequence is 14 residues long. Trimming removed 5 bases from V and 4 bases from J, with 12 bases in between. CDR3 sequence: CASSAEILGNTIYF. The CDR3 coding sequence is TGTGCCAGCAGTGCGGAAATACTGGGAAACACCATATATTTT.

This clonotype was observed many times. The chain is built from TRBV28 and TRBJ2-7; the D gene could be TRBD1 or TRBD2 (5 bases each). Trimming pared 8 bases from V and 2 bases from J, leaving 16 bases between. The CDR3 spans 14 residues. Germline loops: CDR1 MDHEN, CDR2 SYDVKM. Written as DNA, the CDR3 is TGTGCCAGCTCCGGGACCCGAGCCCCCTACGAGCAGTACTTC. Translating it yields CASSGTRAPYEQYF.

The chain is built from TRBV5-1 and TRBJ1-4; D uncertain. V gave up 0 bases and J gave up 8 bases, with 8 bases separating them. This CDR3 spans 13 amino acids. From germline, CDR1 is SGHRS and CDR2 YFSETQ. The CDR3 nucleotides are TGCGCCAGCAGCTTGGGAAGTGGAGAAAAACTGTTTTTT. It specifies CASSLGSGEKLFF.

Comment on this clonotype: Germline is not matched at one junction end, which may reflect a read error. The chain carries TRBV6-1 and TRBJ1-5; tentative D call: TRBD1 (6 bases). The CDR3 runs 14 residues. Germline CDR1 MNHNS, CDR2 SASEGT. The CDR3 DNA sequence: TGTGCCAGCAGTGATGTGGGGGGCAATCTGCCCCAGCATTTT. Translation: CASSDVGGNLPQHF.

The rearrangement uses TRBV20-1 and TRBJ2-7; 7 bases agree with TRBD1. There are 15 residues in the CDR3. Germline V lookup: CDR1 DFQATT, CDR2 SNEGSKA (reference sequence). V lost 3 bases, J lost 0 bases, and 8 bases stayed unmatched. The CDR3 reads CSAREDREPSYEQYF. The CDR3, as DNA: TGCAGTGCTAGGGAAGACAGGGAACCCTCCTACGAGCAGTACTTC.

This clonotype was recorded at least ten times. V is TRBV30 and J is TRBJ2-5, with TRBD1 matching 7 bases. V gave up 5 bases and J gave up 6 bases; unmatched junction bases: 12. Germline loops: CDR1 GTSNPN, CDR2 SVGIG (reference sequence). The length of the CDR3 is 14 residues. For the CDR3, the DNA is TGTGCCTGGGGGGGTACTGGACAGGCGAAGACCCAGTACTTC. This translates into CAWGGTGQAKTQYF.

CDR3: CAISEGTGSSSYNSPLHF. CDR3 sequence (DNA): TGTGCCATCAGCGAAGGGACAGGGTCGTCGTCCTATAATTCACCCCTCCACTTT. V usage is TRBV10-3 and J usage is TRBJ1-6, with 9 positions matching TRBD1. Per the germline V gene, CDR1 is ENHRY and CDR2 is SYGVKD. This CDR3 has 18 amino acids. After removal of 6 bases from V and 1 base from J, the junction contained 10 bases not matched to a gene.

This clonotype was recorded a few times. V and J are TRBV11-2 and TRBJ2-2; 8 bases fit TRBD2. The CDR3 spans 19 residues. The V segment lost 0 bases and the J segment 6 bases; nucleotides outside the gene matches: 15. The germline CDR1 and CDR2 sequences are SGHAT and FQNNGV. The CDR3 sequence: CASSLDISGTSGTAGELFF. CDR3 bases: TGTGCCAGCAGCTTAGACATTTCCGGGACTAGTGGTACCGCCGGGGAGCTGTTTTTT.

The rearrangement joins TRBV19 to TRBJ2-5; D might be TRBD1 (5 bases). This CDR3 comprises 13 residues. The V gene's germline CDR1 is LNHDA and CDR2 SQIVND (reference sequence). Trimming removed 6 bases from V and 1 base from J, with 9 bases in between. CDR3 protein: CASRDRFQETQYF. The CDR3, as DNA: TGTGCCAGTAGAGACAGATTCCAAGAGACCCAGTACTTC.

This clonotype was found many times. CDR3 in amino acids: CASRVEVLNEKLFF. The CDR3 nucleotides read TGCGCCAGCAGGGTGGAAGTGCTTAATGAAAAACTGTTTTTT. The chain recombines TRBV5-1 with TRBJ1-4, with D hard to call. Trimming pared 5 bases from V and 4 bases from J, leaving 12 bases between. The CDR3 contains 14 residues. Germline V gene sequence: CDR1 SGHRS, CDR2 YFSETQ.

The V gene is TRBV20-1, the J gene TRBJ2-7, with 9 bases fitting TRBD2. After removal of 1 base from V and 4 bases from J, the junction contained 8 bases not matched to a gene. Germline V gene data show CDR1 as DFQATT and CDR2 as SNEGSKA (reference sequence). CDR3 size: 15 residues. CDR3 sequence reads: CSARVLAGGGYEQYF. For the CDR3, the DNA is TGCAGTGCTAGAGTACTAGCGGGTGGGGGTTACGAGCAGTACTTC.

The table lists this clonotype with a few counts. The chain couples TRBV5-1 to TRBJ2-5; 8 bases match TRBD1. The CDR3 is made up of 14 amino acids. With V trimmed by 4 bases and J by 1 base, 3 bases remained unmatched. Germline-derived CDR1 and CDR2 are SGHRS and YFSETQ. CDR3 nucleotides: TGCGCCAGCAGCAAGGACAGGGTCCAAGAGACCCAGTACTTC. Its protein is CASSKDRVQETQYF.

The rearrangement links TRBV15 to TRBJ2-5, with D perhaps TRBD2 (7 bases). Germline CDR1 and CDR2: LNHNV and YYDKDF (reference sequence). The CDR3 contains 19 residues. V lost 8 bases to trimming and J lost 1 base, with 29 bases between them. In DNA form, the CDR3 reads TGTGCCACCGAGGGTTCAGGGGTAGCTAGCGGTACTGCCCAAGAGACCCAGTACTTC. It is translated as CATEGSGVASGTAQETQYF.

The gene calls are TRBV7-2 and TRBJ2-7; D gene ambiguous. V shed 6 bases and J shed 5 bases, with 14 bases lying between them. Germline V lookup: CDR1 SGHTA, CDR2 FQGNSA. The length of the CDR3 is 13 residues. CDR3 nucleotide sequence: TGTGCCAGCAGTTACTCCGTTGGGAACGAGCAGTACTTC. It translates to CASSYSVGNEQYF.

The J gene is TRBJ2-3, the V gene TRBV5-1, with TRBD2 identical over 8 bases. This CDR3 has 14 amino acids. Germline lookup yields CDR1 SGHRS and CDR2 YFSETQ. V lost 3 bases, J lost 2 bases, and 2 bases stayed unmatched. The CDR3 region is CASSSGLATDTQYF. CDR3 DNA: TGCGCCAGCAGCTCAGGACTAGCCACAGATACGCAGTATTTT.

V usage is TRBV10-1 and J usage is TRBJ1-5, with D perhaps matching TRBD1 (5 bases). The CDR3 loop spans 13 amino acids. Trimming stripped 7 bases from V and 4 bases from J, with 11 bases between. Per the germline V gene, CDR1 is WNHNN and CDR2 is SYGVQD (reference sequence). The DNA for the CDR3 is TGCGCCAGCATCGACAGTCGGAATCAGCCCCAGCATTTT. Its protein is CASIDSRNQPQHF.

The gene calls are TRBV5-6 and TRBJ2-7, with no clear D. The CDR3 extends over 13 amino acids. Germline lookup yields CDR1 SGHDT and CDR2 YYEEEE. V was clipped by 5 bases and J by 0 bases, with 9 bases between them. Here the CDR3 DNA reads TGTGCCAGCAGAAGGAAGATCTCCTACGAGCAGTACTTC. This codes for CASRRKISYEQYF.

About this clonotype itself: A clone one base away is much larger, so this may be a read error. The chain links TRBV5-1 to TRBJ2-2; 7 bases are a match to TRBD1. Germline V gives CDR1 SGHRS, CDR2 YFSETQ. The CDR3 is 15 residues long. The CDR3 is CAGSSGQPNTGELFF. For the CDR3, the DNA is TGCGCCGGCAGCTCGGGACAGCCGAACACCGGGGAGCTGTTTTTT.